This note documents a single T cell receptor beta chain sequence. The sample belongs to a study of blood T cell repertoires in COVID-19. Study information: COVID-19 samples from acute and convalescent phases originated in the United States, Italy and Spain. PBMCs, B-cell-depleted T cells, or T cells were the source of the cDNA or gDNA that made up the material.

Per the authors' pipeline: Reference gene primer amplification in the assay estimated nucleated cell counts. Produced via immunoSEQ multiplex PCR; TCRdb's table is partial and in-frame only. The V and J calls and clone size come from that table; D and trimming were worked out from the DNA. The table has 160,000 or so clones, about four fifths seen once. This CDR3 spans 11 amino acids. Germline V CDR1 and CDR2: SGHAT, FQNNGV. Unmatched junction bases numbered 4, after V lost 8 bases and J lost 9 bases. The TCR originated in a man in his sixties or seventies who had recovered from COVID-19. The source material was peripheral blood. The V gene is TRBV11-2, the J gene TRBJ2-1; 7 bases are a match to TRBD1. The CDR3 coding sequence is TGTGCCAGCCGCACAGGGGTTGAGCAGTTCTTC. Its protein is CASRTGVEQFF.